This T cell receptor beta chain was recorded in a study of T cell responses to AZD1222 COVID-19 vaccine. Findings of the study overall: Spike-specific TCR breadth and depth grew following two AZD1222 doses. Dominant CD4 TCR responses targeted spike regions 160-218 and 743-854. The number of AZD1222 recipients seropositive at baseline was only 6 or 7.

Germline CDR1 is SGHTA and CDR2 is FQGNSA. V trimming: 3 bases; J trimming: 3 bases; junction bases outside the gene matches: 4. The CDR3 is 15 residues long. TCRdb's copy holds only in-frame clones and misses some; the assay was immunoSEQ multiplex PCR. The sample records around 140,000 clones, 90% to 95% being singletons. This clone appeared once. What it binds is not known. The chain joins TRBV7-2 to TRBJ1-5; 8 bases align to TRBD1. The sample in question was peripheral blood, obtained on day 0 of AZD1222 vaccination. The clonotype comes from an adult in good health. CDR3 bases: TGTGCCAGCAGCTTGGGACAGGTAGTCAATCAGCCCCAGCATTTT. Protein: CASSLGQVVNQPQHF. Variable domain in full (rest from reference TRBV7-2 and TRBJ1-5): GAGVSQSPSNKVTEKGKDVELRCDPISGHTALYWYRQSLGQGLEFLIYFQGNSAPDKSGLPSDRFSAERTGGSVSTLTIQRTQQEDSAVYLCASSLGQVVNQPQHFGDGTRLSIL.